The rows below give T cell receptor beta chains drawn from one sample of a study of response to subunit inactivated influenza vaccine. Using its own MiXCR run on the RT-PCR reads, TCRdb lists one record per CDR3 protein. The table includes 800,000 to 1,000,000 distinct CDR3 sequences, roughly 20% detected once. The sequenced sample was PBMCs from blood, obtained roughly 5 days after vaccination. The source is a man between 50 and 59 years old who received an inactivated influenza vaccine. The CDR3 runs from the conserved cysteine through the conserved F or W. Each record gives: clone size, J gene, D gene, V gene, CDR3 protein, CDR3 DNA. D genes are given only for firm matches. Clone size is given for some rows only: seen once, a few or many times, or a class if the clone is expanded.

. | TRBJ2-2 | . | TRBV4-2 | CASSPRIVRHTGELFF | TGTGCCAGCAGCCCACGGATTGTCCGGCACACCGGGGAGCTGTTTTTT
. | TRBJ1-1 | . | TRBV12-3/TRBV12-4 | CASSLTRAPRAEAFF | TGTGCCAGCAGTTTGACCAGGGCCCCACGGGCTGAAGCTTTCTTT
few | TRBJ2-7 | . | TRBV6-5 | CASSYSSTGLYEQYF | TGTGCCAGCAGTTACTCGTCGACAGGTCTCTACGAGCAGTACTTC
. | TRBJ2-7 | . | TRBV9 | CASSVDPNGYEQYF | TGTGCCAGCAGCGTAGACCCCAACGGATACGAGCAGTACTTC
few | TRBJ1-1 | . | TRBV5-1 | CASSANTGYTEAFF | TGCGCCAGCAGCGCAAACACAGGGTACACTGAAGCTTTCTTT
few | TRBJ2-1 | . | TRBV9 | CASSVAGVRGEQFF | TGTGCCAGCAGCGTAGCTGGAGTCCGGGGTGAGCAGTTCTTC
. | TRBJ2-3 | . | TRBV20-1 | CSAGGSVADTQYF | TGCAGTGCGGGAGGTAGCGTGGCAGATACGCAGTATTTT
few | TRBJ2-1 | TRBD2 | TRBV20-1 | CSARDSGRGANEQFF | TGCAGTGCTAGAGATAGCGGGAGAGGCGCAAATGAGCAGTTCTTC
few | TRBJ1-6 | . | TRBV12-3/TRBV12-4 | CASRIQSSYNSPLHF | TGTGCCAGCAGGATACAGAGCTCCTATAATTCACCCCTCCACTTT
. | TRBJ2-7 | TRBD1 | TRBV5-6 | CASSLGMGQGVFGEQYF | TGTGCCAGCAGCTTAGGAATGGGACAGGGAGTTTTCGGCGAGCAGTACTTC
many | TRBJ1-2 | . | TRBV21-1 | CASSKPTNRGRPNYGYTF | TGTGCCAGCAGCAAACCTACTAACAGGGGGCGACCTAACTATGGCTACACCTTC
. | TRBJ2-2 | . | TRBV10-3 | CAIRNGELFF | TGTGCCATCCGGAACGGGGAGCTGTTTTTT
. | TRBJ2-7 | . | TRBV7-8 | CASSLRLVNSYEQYF | TGTGCCAGCAGCTTACGCCTCGTAAACTCCTACGAGCAGTACTTC
few | TRBJ2-6 | . | TRBV7-2 | CASSEMLVGGANVLTF | TGTGCCAGCAGCGAGATGTTGGTGGGCGGGGCCAACGTCCTGACTTTC
. | TRBJ2-1 | TRBD2 | TRBV29-1 | CSVIISGSVNEQFF | TGCAGCGTTATCATAAGCGGGAGTGTCAATGAGCAGTTCTTC
. | TRBJ1-3 | TRBD1 | TRBV7-2 | CASSTRTGFGNTIYF | TGTGCCAGCAGCACCCGGACAGGGTTTGGAAACACCATATATTTT
many | TRBJ2-7 | . | TRBV28 | CASSLGTGLDYEQYF | TGTGCCAGCAGTTTGGGGACGGGATTAGACTACGAGCAGTACTTC
few | TRBJ2-5 | TRBD1 | TRBV5-5 | CASSPQTGVVETQYF | TGTGCCAGCAGCCCCCAGACAGGGGTGGTGGAGACCCAGTACTTC
few | TRBJ1-3 | . | TRBV7-9 | CASRSQGGGNTIYF | TGTGCCAGCAGGTCCCAGGGTGGTGGAAACACCATATATTTT
few | TRBJ1-5 | . | TRBV7-8 | CASSLLGGDYQPQHF | TGTGCCAGCAGCTTATTGGGCGGGGACTATCAGCCCCAGCATTTT
. | TRBJ2-3 | . | TRBV20-1 | CSARGWLPTDTQYF | TGCAGTGCTAGAGGGTGGCTCCCCACAGATACGCAGTATTTT
few | TRBJ2-1 | TRBD2 | TRBV27 | CATNSGGAYNEQFF | TGTGCCACGAATAGCGGGGGGGCCTACAATGAGCAGTTCTTC
few | TRBJ2-7 | . | TRBV6-6 | CASSPTVTEQYF | TGTGCCAGCAGTCCGACAGTAACCGAGCAGTACTTC
few | TRBJ2-3 | TRBD2 | TRBV11-2 | CASSSYPQRGWGTDTQYF | TGTGCCAGCAGCTCCTACCCCCAGCGGGGCTGGGGCACAGATACGCAGTATTTT
. | TRBJ2-1 | . | TRBV29-1 | CSALVGNEQFF | TGCAGCGCCCTCGTGGGGAATGAGCAGTTCTTC
few | TRBJ2-5 | TRBD1 | TRBV20-1 | CSALGQGAQTQYF | TGCAGTGCTTTAGGACAGGGGGCTCAGACCCAGTACTTC
. | TRBJ2-5 | . | TRBV25-1 | CASSARAKASETQYF | TGTGCCAGCAGTGCTAGGGCAAAGGCGTCAGAGACCCAGTACTTC
. | TRBJ2-3 | . | TRBV25-1 | CASSSHRATDTQYF | TGTGCCAGCAGTTCCCACCGGGCCACAGATACGCAGTATTTT